One and the same sample provided the 19 T cell receptor beta chains below, sequenced in a study of blood T cell repertoires in COVID-19. Assay used: immunoSEQ multiplex PCR; TCRdb lists only in-frame clones, some missing. Of 200,000 to 250,000 clones in the sample, around four fifths were seen once. Material for sequencing was peripheral blood. These receptors came from a man aged 45 to 65 with active or convalescent COVID-19.

On this clone itself: Distinct nucleotide sequences in the sample also encode this CDR3. The V call is TRBV19, the J call TRBJ1-1; perhaps TRBD1 as D (5 bases). The CDR3 contains 14 residues. V was shortened by 4 bases and J by 3 bases, with 12 bases between the two germline ends. In germline, CDR1 is LNHDA, CDR2 SQIVND (reference sequence). The CDR3 region is CASSRRGGDTEAFF. CDR3 nucleotides: TGTGCCAGTAGTAGGAGGGGCGGTGACACTGAAGCTTTCTTT.

The gene calls are TRBV5-1 and TRBJ2-3; the D is unclear. CDR3 length: 16 amino acids. Germline V CDR1 and CDR2: SGHRS, YFSETQ. The ends were cut back, 0 bases at V and 4 bases at J, with 15 bases in the middle. CDR3 DNA sequence: TGCGCCAGCAGCTTGGGAGGCCTATCGGTGCCAGATACGCAGTATTTT. Its protein is CASSLGGLSVPDTQYF.

The rearrangement uses TRBV6-5 and TRBJ1-1; D unclear. This CDR3 spans 14 amino acids. Trimming cost V 7 bases and J 1 base, with 13 bases left between them. CDR1 is MNHEY, CDR2 SVGAGI, per germline. The chain's CDR3 is CASTQAGWNTEAFF. In DNA form, the CDR3 reads TGTGCCAGCACCCAGGCGGGCTGGAACACTGAAGCTTTCTTT.

This chain connects TRBV5-1 to TRBJ2-2, with TRBD1 matching over 8 bases. CDR3 length equals 15 residues. Germline assignment: CDR1 SGHRS and CDR2 YFSETQ. V dropped 0 bases and J dropped 6; count of bases not matched to a gene: 4. The CDR3 loop is CASSLGQGTAGELFF. In DNA form, the CDR3 reads TGCGCCAGCAGCTTGGGACAGGGGACCGCCGGGGAGCTGTTTTTT.

The V gene is TRBV6-2 or TRBV6-3, the J gene TRBJ2-1; D gene uncertain. With 5 bases removed from V and 8 bases from J, the gap between germline ends came to 7 bases. The CDR3 extends over 11 amino acids. Looked up from germline, CDR1 is MNHEY and CDR2 is SVGEGT. The CDR3 is CASSLEYEQFF. Here the CDR3 DNA reads TGTGCCAGCAGTCTCGAGTATGAGCAGTTCTTC.

The CDR3 sequence: CASSQDLPVGLGPLDEQFF. CDR3 nucleotide sequence: TGCGCCAGCAGCCAAGACCTCCCGGTCGGACTAGGGCCCTTGGATGAGCAGTTCTTC. The rearrangement uses TRBV4-3 and TRBJ2-1, with 7 nucleotides matching TRBD2. Germline-derived CDR1 and CDR2 are LGHNA and YSLEER. This CDR3 is 19 amino acids long. V lost 0 bases to trimming and J lost 8 bases; unmatched junction nucleotides: 19.

The V call is TRBV7-2, the J call TRBJ2-5; D gene uncertain. CDR3 size: 13 residues. V lost 2 bases to trimming and J lost 3 bases, with 7 bases between them. Germline assignment: CDR1 SGHTA and CDR2 FQGNSA. CDR3 bases: TGTGCCAGCAGCTTAATGGAGAAAGAGACCCAGTACTTC. Encoded protein: CASSLMEKETQYF.

This clone was observed once. This chain uses TRBV7-8 with TRBJ1-5, with D possibly being TRBD1 (5 bases). Germline CDR1 SGHVS, CDR2 FQNEAQ. The V end lost 3 bases, the J end lost 4 bases, and 19 bases lay between the germline ends. This CDR3 contains 17 residues. DNA of the CDR3: TGTGCCAGCAGCTTGGTAGGGCTGACAGTCATGAATCAGCCCCAGCATTTT. Its protein product is CASSLVGLTVMNQPQHF.

The chain combines TRBV20-1 with TRBJ1-1; TRBD1 might be the D (6 bases). The V end was cut by 3 bases, the J end by 4 bases, with 15 bases between. The CDR3 has 14 residues. From germline, CDR1 is DFQATT and CDR2 SNEGSKA (reference sequence). The CDR3 loop is CSASRGWGSTEAFF. CDR3 sequence (DNA): TGCAGTGCTAGTAGGGGGTGGGGGTCCACTGAAGCTTTCTTT.

The rearrangement uses TRBV4-3 and TRBJ1-1; D ambiguous. Looked up from germline, CDR1 is LGHNA and CDR2 is YSLEER. Trimming took 0 bases from V and 4 from J, leaving 6 bases between them. The CDR3 has 13 amino acids. CDR3 bases: TGCGCCAGCAGCCAAGATCAGTTCACTGAAGCTTTCTTT. It encodes CASSQDQFTEAFF.

There are a few counts of this clone. This chain links TRBV5-4 with TRBJ2-2, with 12 bases aligning to TRBD2. Germline assignment: CDR1 SGHNT and CDR2 YYREEE (reference sequence). The CDR3 has 16 residues. The V and J ends lost 5 bases and 7 bases, in that order; junction bases with no gene match: 9. The CDR3 coding sequence is TGTGCCAGCAGGAAGACTAGCGGGAGTTCGGTCGGGGAGCTGTTTTTT. This translates into CASRKTSGSSVGELFF.

This clone was seen a single time. The chain recombines TRBV5-1 with TRBJ1-4; possibly TRBD1 for D (6 bases). The germline gives CDR1 SGHRS, CDR2 YFSETQ. Trimming took off 1 base at V and 8 bases at J, with 12 bases between the two ends. The CDR3 runs 14 residues. CDR3 DNA sequence: TGCGCCAGCAGCTTGTTCGGACAGACAGAAAAACTGTTTTTT. It translates to CASSLFGQTEKLFF.

In its sample, this clone was seen a few times. J is TRBJ2-7 and V is TRBV5-6; 7 positions agree with TRBD2. The germline gives CDR1 SGHDT, CDR2 YYEEEE. After removal of 6 bases from V and 6 bases from J, the junction contained 15 bases not matched to a gene. CDR3 length: 15 amino acids. The CDR3 loop reads CASTRTGAGDPEQYF. CDR3 coding DNA: TGTGCCAGCACCCGCACGGGTGCGGGAGATCCCGAGCAGTACTTC. The whole variable domain, remainder taken from reference TRBV5-6 and TRBJ2-7, is DAGVTQSPTHLIKTRGQQVTLRCSPKSGHDTVSWYQQALGQGPQFIFQYYEEEERQRGNFPDRFSGHQFPNYSSELNVNALLLGDSALYLCASTRTGAGDPEQYFGPGTRLTVT.

The CDR3 nucleotides are TGTGCCAGCACAGCGACTAACAGCTACAATGAGCAGCAGTTCTTC. The encoded protein is CASTATNSYNEQQFF. This chain connects TRBV6-5 to TRBJ2-1; possibly TRBD2 for D (5 bases). The CDR3 is made up of 15 amino acids. Germline CDR1 and CDR2: MNHEY and SVGAGI. Trimming removed 7 bases at V and 11 bases at J, with 24 bases between.

V is TRBV18 and J is TRBJ2-2; TRBD2 matches at 11 bases. Germline CDR1 is KGHSH and CDR2 is LQKENI. The V gene end was trimmed by 3 bases and the J gene end by 2 bases; junction bases not matched to a gene: 2. This CDR3 is 16 amino acids long. In DNA, the CDR3 is TGTGCCAGCTCACCCGGGACTAGCGGAAACACCGGGGAGCTGTTTTTT. Translated, it gives CASSPGTSGNTGELFF.

The V and J genes are TRBV27 and TRBJ2-5; tentative D call: TRBD2 (6 bases). V was clipped by 4 bases and J by 5 bases, with 17 bases between them. The CDR3 runs to 15 residues. Germline V lookup: CDR1 MNHEY, CDR2 SMNVEV (reference sequence). The CDR3 DNA sequence: TGTGCCAGCAGTTCGACCGCGGGGTCGTGGGAGACCCAGTACTTC. It is translated as CASSSTAGSWETQYF.

This chain joins TRBV4-1 and TRBJ1-5; TRBD1 matches at 7 bases. The CDR3 contains 18 residues. Germline values: CDR1 MGHRA, CDR2 YSYEKL. Unmatched junction bases numbered 11, after V lost 3 bases and J lost 0 bases. The CDR3 nucleotides are TGCGCCAGCAGCCAGCCGGGACAGAGCCGCTATAGCAATCAGCCCCAGCATTTT. It specifies CASSQPGQSRYSNQPQHF.

CDR3 bases: TGTGCCAGCAGGCCTAGGGACAGGGAGACAGATACGCAGTATTTT. Its protein is CASRPRDRETDTQYF. The rearrangement uses TRBV9 and TRBJ2-3; 9 bases agree with TRBD1. J lost 3 bases, V lost 5 bases, and 7 bases had no gene match. The CDR3 loop spans 15 amino acids. Germline V gene data show CDR1 as SGDLS and CDR2 as YYNGEE.

The V call is TRBV29-1, the J call TRBJ1-1; D uncertain. Germline CDR1 and CDR2: SQVTM and ANQGSEA. With 4 bases removed from V and 2 bases from J, the gap between germline ends came to 8 bases. The CDR3 has 12 amino acids. CDR3 bases: TGCAGCGTTGTGGGCCAAAACACTGAAGCTTTCTTT. Protein sequence: CSVVGQNTEAFF.